The clone carrying this T cell receptor beta chain was seen repeatedly, ten times or more. The sample originates from a study of regulatory T cells in long-lasting Graves disease. Building of the TCR beta libraries involved iRepertoire HTBI primers and Arm-PCR of CDR3 regions. A single record per CDR3 protein comes from TCRdb applying MiXCR to the multiplex PCR reads. The data contain approximately 540,000 distinct CDR3 sequences, approximately 12% of them singletons. V gave up 3 bases and J gave up 3 bases, with 10 bases separating them. This CDR3 contains 14 residues. From germline, CDR1 is MDHEN and CDR2 SYDVKM. Regarding time point: newly diagnosed GD, antithyroid drugs for less than 3 months. The TCR library was made from RNA that had been extracted from PBMCs in TRIzol. In each case, Graves' disease was diagnosed per American Thyroid Association guidelines. The same sample was also used in a study of T cells in Graves' hyperthyroidism and ophthalmopathy.

The chain couples TRBV28 to TRBJ2-3; D is uncertain. The sequence was obtained from a woman in her twenties or thirties with Graves disease. The sequenced sample was peripheral blood mononuclear cells (PBMCs), obtained at new diagnosis, from a patient treated with antithyroid drugs. The CDR3 DNA follows: TGTGCCAGCAGTTTTGGAGATCTGACAGATACGCAGTATTTT. It is translated as CASSFGDLTDTQYF.